One and the same sample provided the 2 T cell receptor beta chains below, sequenced in a study of blood T cell repertoires in COVID-19. Clones were read by immunoSEQ multiplex PCR, and TCRdb kept only the in-frame ones, dropping some. This table holds hundreds of thousands of clones, around 88% found once. The sample comprised peripheral blood. The receptors were gathered from a woman in her fifties or sixties with COVID-19, enrolled during active disease.

The genes are TRBV6-1 and TRBJ1-5; D might be TRBD1 (5 bases). The CDR3 is 16 residues long. Trimming shortened V by 2 bases and J by 3 bases, and 14 bases separated the two germline ends. Germline lookup yields CDR1 MNHNS and CDR2 SASEGT. The CDR3 region is CASSEPGRVDNQPQHF. The CDR3 nucleotides read TGTGCCAGCAGTGAACCCGGCAGGGTGGACAATCAGCCCCAGCATTTT.

The chain links TRBV5-4 to TRBJ2-5; weak D call: TRBD2 (7 bases). V was cut by 3 bases and J by 5 bases, with 20 bases left in between. There are 16 residues in the CDR3. Germline V CDR1 and CDR2: SGHNT, YYREEE (reference sequence). The CDR3 DNA reads TGTGCCAGCAGCTATGGGGGGGCCCGTTCATGGGAGACCCAGTACTTC. This codes for CASSYGGARSWETQYF. Variable domain in full (rest from reference TRBV5-4 and TRBJ2-5): ETGVTQSPTHLIKTRGQQVTLRCSSQSGHNTVSWYQQALGQGPQFIFQYYREEENGRGNFPPRFSGLQFPNYSSELNVNALELDDSALYLCASSYGGARSWETQYFGPGTRLLVL.